This TCR beta chain comes out of a study of a mutant IDH1 vaccine in newly diagnosed glioma. This clone was detected once. Libraries were prepared by immunoSEQ multiplex PCR; TCRdb keeps only in-frame clonotypes and omits some of them. The sample yields 90,000 to 95,000 clones, about four fifths seen once. The time point: baseline, week 1 (first vaccination visit). Regarding treatment: pre-vaccination baseline after standard-of-care therapy. There are 16 residues in the CDR3. Per germline, CDR1 MNHEY and CDR2 SVGAGI. The V and J ends lost 0 bases and 7 bases, in that order; junction bases with no gene match: 8.

The sequenced sample was PBMCs, obtained from a glioma patient treated with radiotherapy, temozolomide or both. The rearrangement joins TRBV6-5 to TRBJ1-2; 10 bases agree with TRBD1. The clonotype comes from a woman in her forties or fifties with glioma. The CDR3 DNA is TGTGCCAGCAGTTACTCGAGCGGGACAGGGGTCGGTGGCTACACCTTC. Translated, it gives CASSYSSGTGVGGYTF.